This T cell receptor (beta chain) stems from a study of cytomegalovirus exposure and HLA in healthy donors. Whole-study results and caveats: Productive status was seen about 90% or about 30% of the time for most TCR beta V segments in an earlier analysis. Researchers had no immune exposure information except CMV serostatus available.

At sampling all donors were nominally healthy, likely with unrecorded immune exposures. Concerning this clone: The antigen is not known.

Researchers ran the PCR with 60 Vbeta and 13 Jbeta primers. This table comes from immunoSEQ multiplex PCR, and its TCRdb copy is limited to in-frame clones, with some not included. The sample shows roughly 120,000 clones, around 80% of them seen only once. The sequenced material came from PBMCs. This receptor was obtained from a man in his thirties or forties in good health and CMV-seropositive.

CDR3 sequence reads: CASSDRGNNEKLFF. The CDR3 region has the DNA TGCGCCAGCAGCGACAGGGGGAATAATGAAAAACTGTTTTTT. This chain links TRBV4-1 with TRBJ1-4, with 9 bases aligning to TRBD1. The CDR3 is 14 amino acids. The germline gives CDR1 MGHRA, CDR2 YSYEKL. Losses at the gene ends were 5 bases for V and 4 bases for J; bases not matched to a gene: 2.